This T cell receptor beta chain was recorded in a study of blood T cell repertoires in COVID-19. Whole-study context: Acute and convalescent COVID-19 specimens originated in the United States, Italy and Spain.

The authors' processing: Cell counts per sample came from amplifying reference gene primers. Clones were read by immunoSEQ multiplex PCR, and TCRdb kept only the in-frame ones, dropping some. The DNA was the basis for D and trimming; V, J and clone size are from that table. Altogether 250,000 or so clones are present, about 87% being singletons, with the ten largest covering approximately 4%. Sample: PBMCs or T cells enriched from blood (not recorded which). The origin of this receptor is a woman between 25 and 40 years old with acute COVID-19.

The CDR3 DNA is TGTGCCAGCACCCGTGGGGCGGGAGGCGACAAGTCGGATACGCAGTATTTT. Protein product: CASTRGAGGDKSDTQYF. The chain links TRBV7-8 to TRBJ2-3; TRBD2 matches 8 bases. The CDR3 has 17 residues. The germline CDR1 and CDR2 sequences are SGHVS and FQNEAQ. V was clipped by 7 bases and J by 6 bases; unmatched bases: 18. Full variable domain (rest looked up from reference TRBV7-8 and TRBJ2-3): GAGVSQSPRYKVAKRGQDVALRCDPISGHVSLFWYQQALGQGPEFLTYFQNEAQLDKSGLPSDRFFAERPEGSVSTLKIQRTQQEDSAVYLCASTRGAGGDKSDTQYFGPGTRLTVL.